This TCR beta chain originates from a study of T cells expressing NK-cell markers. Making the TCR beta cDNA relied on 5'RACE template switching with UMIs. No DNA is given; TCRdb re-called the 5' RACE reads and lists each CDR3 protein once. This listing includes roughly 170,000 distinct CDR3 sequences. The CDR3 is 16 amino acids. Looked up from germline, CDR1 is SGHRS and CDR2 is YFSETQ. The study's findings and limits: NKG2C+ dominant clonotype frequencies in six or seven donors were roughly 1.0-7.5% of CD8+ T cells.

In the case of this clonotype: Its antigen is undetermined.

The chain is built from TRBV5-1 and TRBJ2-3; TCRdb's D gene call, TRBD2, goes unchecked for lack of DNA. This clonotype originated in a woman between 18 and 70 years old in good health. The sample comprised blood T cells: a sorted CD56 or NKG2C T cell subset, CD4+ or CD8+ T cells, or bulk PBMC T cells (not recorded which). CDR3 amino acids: CASSLSVSSGSDTQYF.